The 18 T cell receptor beta chains given below trace back to one sample, sequenced in a study of T cells after yellow fever vaccination. TCRdb redid the calling of the 5' RACE reads with MiXCR, one entry per CDR3 protein. The table lists about 170,000 distinct CDR3 sequences, more than 9.5% of them singletons. The specimen was CD8+ T cells sorted from PBMCs, collected 15 days after the yellow fever booster vaccination. The receptors shown here come from a man aged 18 to 30 who received the YFV17D yellow fever vaccine.

Only a few counts were recorded for this clonotype. J is TRBJ1-2 and V is TRBV4-2; possibly TRBD1 for D (6 bases). This CDR3 contains 16 residues. Between the trimmed V and J ends, which lost 0 bases and 6 bases, there was a span of 17 bases. In germline, CDR1 is LGHNA, CDR2 YNFKEQ. CDR3 coding DNA: TGTGCCAGCAGCCAAGAGTCCGGACAGATAAAGGATGGCTACACCTTC. It translates to CASSQESGQIKDGYTF.

Regarding this clonotype: A much larger clone lies one base from this, so it may be a read error. The rearrangement uses TRBV7-9 and TRBJ2-7; D remains ambiguous. CDR3 length equals 13 residues. V lost 6 bases and J lost 0, with 9 bases in between. Germline values: CDR1 SEHNR, CDR2 FQNEAQ (reference sequence). CDR3 bases: TGTGCCAGCAGAGACTCCTTCTCCTACGAGCAGTACTTC. Translating gives CASRDSFSYEQYF. Combining the CDR3 with reference TRBV7-9 and TRBJ2-7 gives the whole variable domain DTGVSQNPRHKITKRGQNVTFRCDPISEHNRLYWYRQTLGQGPEFLTYFQNEAQLEKSRLLSDRFSAERPKGSFSTLEIQRTEQGDSAMYLCASRDSFSYEQYFGPGTRLTVT.

This clonotype came up a few times. The chain combines TRBV29-1 with TRBJ1-1; 11 bases are shared with TRBD1. This CDR3 contains 11 residues. Per the germline V gene, CDR1 is SQVTM and CDR2 is ANQGSEA. The J segment lost 10 bases and the V segment lost 6 bases, leaving 4 bases of the junction unmatched. The CDR3 DNA reads as TGCAGCGTGCCGGGACAGGGGGGAGCTTTCTTT. Residues: CSVPGQGGAFF.

This clonotype was counted a few times. The chain links TRBV5-1 to TRBJ2-1; 10 bases line up with TRBD1. Trimming at V came to 4 bases and at J to 8 bases, leaving 6 bases not matched to a gene. CDR1 is SGHRS and CDR2 is YFSETQ in the germline V gene. The CDR3 has 14 amino acids. The CDR3 nucleotides read TGCGCCAGCAGCCTGAGGGACAGGGGCCATGAGCAGTTCTTC. Translation gives CASSLRDRGHEQFF.

Ten or more counts support this clonotype. The chain carries TRBV4-3 and TRBJ2-3, with D tentatively TRBD1 (6 bases). The germline CDR1 and CDR2 sequences are LGHNA and YSLEER. V shed 1 base and J shed 4 bases, with 21 bases lying between them. The CDR3 runs to 18 residues. This chain's CDR3 is CASSQGDGAGVGADTQYF. Written as DNA, the CDR3 is TGCGCCAGCAGCCAAGGGGATGGGGCAGGGGTAGGGGCAGATACGCAGTATTTT.

The CDR3, as DNA: TGTGCCAGCAGCCAAGTCAGCGAGGGAAACTACGAGCAGTACGTC. This encodes CASSQVSEGNYEQYV. The chain combines TRBV3-1 with TRBJ2-7; the D gene is possibly TRBD2 (5 bases). With 1 base removed from V and 3 bases from J, the gap between germline ends came to 13 bases. Germline CDR1 and CDR2: LGHDT and YNNKEL (reference sequence). The CDR3 is made up of 15 amino acids.

This clonotype was seen a few times. J is TRBJ2-1 and V is TRBV15; TRBD2 matches 13 bases. V lost 3 bases, J lost 4 bases, and 0 bases stayed unmatched. CDR3 length: 15 residues. CDR1 is LNHNV and CDR2 is YYDKDF in the germline V gene (reference sequence). For the CDR3, the DNA is TGTGCCACCAGCAGGGGACTAGCGGGGTACAATGAGCAGTTCTTC. It is translated as CATSRGLAGYNEQFF.

The V and J genes are TRBV5-5 and TRBJ2-7, with TRBD2 matching over 7 bases. The germline gives CDR1 SGHKS, CDR2 YYEKEE (reference sequence). Unmatched junction bases numbered 7, after V lost 2 bases and J lost 2 bases. The CDR3 loop spans 15 amino acids. As DNA, the CDR3 is TGTGCCAGCAGCTTAGGGTCGAGCGGGGCCTACGAGCAGTACGTC. Its protein is CASSLGSSGAYEQYV.

The gene calls are TRBV6-2 or TRBV6-3 and TRBJ2-1, with 7 bases identical to TRBD1. The CDR3 is 17 amino acids. Germline V CDR1 and CDR2: MNHEY, SVGEGT. V was clipped by 1 base and J by 5 bases; unmatched bases: 11. The CDR3 coding sequence is TGTGCCAGCAGTTACTTGGGCGACAGGGAAAGGGACAATGAGCAGTTCTTC. Translated: CASSYLGDRERDNEQFF.

In this sample, this clonotype turned up a few times. The chain couples TRBV7-8 to TRBJ2-3; 13 bases map to TRBD2. The junction had 7 bases not matched to a gene; V was cut back by 4 bases and J by 9 bases. Germline V lookup: CDR1 SGHVS, CDR2 FQNEAQ. The CDR3 has 15 amino acids. As DNA, the CDR3 is TGTGCCAGCAGCTCCCGGACTAGCGGGGGCGACACGCAGTATTTT. This translates into CASSSRTSGGDTQYF.

The genes are TRBV4-1 and TRBJ2-7, with D unclear. The CDR3 contains 16 residues. Germline V gives CDR1 MGHRA, CDR2 YSYEKL. Trimming removed 3 bases from V and 0 bases from J, with 15 bases in between. The CDR3 region has the DNA TGCGCCAGCAGCCACCGAGTAGGGCCCAACTCCTACGAGCAGTACTTC. The encoded protein is CASSHRVGPNSYEQYF.

This clonotype was seen a handful of times. The genes are TRBV6-4 and TRBJ2-7, with D perhaps TRBD1 (5 bases). CDR1 MRHNA and CDR2 SNTAGT come from the germline V gene. The CDR3 has 13 amino acids. V dropped 6 bases and J dropped 3 bases, with 12 bases sitting between them. CDR3 amino acids: CASSPAQGYEQYF. The DNA of the CDR3 is TGTGCCAGCAGCCCCGCTCAGGGCTACGAGCAGTACTTC.

Ten or more counts support this clonotype. In nucleotides, the CDR3 is TGCAGCGTTGATACCGGCAGGGGGAACACTGAAGCTTTCTTT. It is translated as CSVDTGRGNTEAFF. V gene TRBV29-1 combines with J gene TRBJ1-1; D possibly corresponds to TRBD1 (6 bases). The ends were cut back, 3 bases at V and 1 base at J, with 12 bases in the middle. The germline V gene encodes CDR1 SQVTM and CDR2 ANQGSEA. The CDR3 has 14 residues.

This clonotype came up many times. The gene calls are TRBV7-9 and TRBJ2-7; the match to TRBD1 covers 10 bases. The CDR3 is 15 amino acids. CDR1 and CDR2 from the germline V gene are SEHNR and FQNEAQ (reference sequence). V shed 6 bases and J 2 bases; nucleotides not matched to a gene: 7. The CDR3 sequence: CASSPGQGKTYEQYV. CDR3 bases: TGTGCCAGCAGTCCGGGACAGGGGAAAACCTACGAGCAGTACGTC.

The gene calls are TRBV11-2 and TRBJ2-7; D remains ambiguous. V was cut by 2 bases and J by 6 bases, with 11 bases left in between. This CDR3 has 13 amino acids. The germline CDR1 and CDR2 sequences are SGHAT and FQNNGV. The chain's CDR3 is CASSLWLGTEQYV. The DNA for the CDR3 is TGTGCCAGCAGCTTATGGTTGGGCACCGAGCAGTACGTC.

The chain combines TRBV4-1 with TRBJ2-3; 7 positions agree with TRBD1. V shed 3 bases, J shed 13 bases, and the junction held 13 bases outside the gene matches. Germline V gene data show CDR1 as MGHRA and CDR2 as YSYEKL. The length of the CDR3 is 14 residues. In nucleotides, the CDR3 is TGCGCCAGCAGCCAGAACAGGGGTGAGATTGAAGAGTATTTT. This encodes CASSQNRGEIEEYF.

This clonotype has more than one count but fewer than ten. This sequence joins TRBV6-6 and TRBJ2-1; D may be TRBD1 (7 bases). Trimming removed 6 bases from V and 3 bases from J, with 12 bases in between. CDR3 length equals 14 residues. Germline V gene data show CDR1 as MNHNY and CDR2 as SVGAGI (reference sequence). In nucleotides, the CDR3 is TGTGCCAGCAGGGGGGGACAGAACTACAATGAGCAGTTCTTC. Amino acid sequence: CASRGGQNYNEQFF.

This chain connects TRBV11-2 to TRBJ2-3; D gene uncertain. This CDR3 region has 13 residues. Germline V gene sequence: CDR1 SGHAT, CDR2 FQNNGV. V was clipped by 4 bases and J by 3 bases, with 8 bases between them. CDR3 region: CASSSAWTDTQYF. The CDR3 coding sequence is TGTGCCAGCAGCTCGGCATGGACAGATACGCAGTATTTT.